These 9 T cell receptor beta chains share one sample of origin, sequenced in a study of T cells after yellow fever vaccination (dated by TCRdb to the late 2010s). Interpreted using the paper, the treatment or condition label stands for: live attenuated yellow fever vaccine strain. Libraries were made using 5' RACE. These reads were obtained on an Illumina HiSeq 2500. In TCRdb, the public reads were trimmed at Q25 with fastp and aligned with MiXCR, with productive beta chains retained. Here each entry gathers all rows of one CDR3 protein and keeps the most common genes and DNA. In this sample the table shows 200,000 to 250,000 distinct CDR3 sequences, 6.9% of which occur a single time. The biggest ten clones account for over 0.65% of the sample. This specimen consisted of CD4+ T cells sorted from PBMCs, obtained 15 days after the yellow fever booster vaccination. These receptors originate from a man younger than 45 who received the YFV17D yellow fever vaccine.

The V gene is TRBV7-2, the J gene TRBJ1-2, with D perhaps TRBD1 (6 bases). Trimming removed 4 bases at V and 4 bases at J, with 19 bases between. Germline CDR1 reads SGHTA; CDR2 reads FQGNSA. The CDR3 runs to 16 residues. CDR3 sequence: CASSSNKGGVLYGYTF. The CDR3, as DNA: TGTGCCAGCAGCTCAAACAAAGGGGGGGTTCTCTATGGCTACACCTTC.

The CDR3 protein is CASSQVRENEQYF. In nucleotides, the CDR3 is TGCGCCAGCAGTCAAGTTCGGGAAAACGAGCAGTACTTC. The gene calls are TRBV5-1 and TRBJ2-7; D is perhaps TRBD2 (5 bases). CDR3 length equals 13 residues. Trimming stripped 5 bases from V and 5 bases from J, with 14 bases between. The germline V gene has CDR1 SGHRS and CDR2 YFSETQ.

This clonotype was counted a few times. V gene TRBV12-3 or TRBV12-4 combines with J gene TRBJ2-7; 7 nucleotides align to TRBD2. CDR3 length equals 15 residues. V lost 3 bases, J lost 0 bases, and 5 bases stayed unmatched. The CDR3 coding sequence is TGTGCCAGCAGTTTCGGACTAGGAAGCTCCTACGAGCAGTACTTC. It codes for CASSFGLGSSYEQYF.

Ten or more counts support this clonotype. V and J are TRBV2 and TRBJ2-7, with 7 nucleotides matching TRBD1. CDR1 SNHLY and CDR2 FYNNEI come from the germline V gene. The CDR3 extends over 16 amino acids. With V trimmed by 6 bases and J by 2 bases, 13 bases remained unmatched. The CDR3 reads CASRFIPGTEAYEQYF. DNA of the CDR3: TGTGCCAGCAGGTTTATACCCGGGACAGAGGCCTACGAGCAGTACTTC.

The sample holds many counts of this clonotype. The CDR3 loop reads CAISDGHSGTDTQYF. DNA for the CDR3: TGTGCCATCAGTGATGGTCACTCTGGCACAGATACGCAGTATTTT. This chain links TRBV10-3 with TRBJ2-3; D call uncertain. From germline, CDR1 is ENHRY and CDR2 SYGVKD. CDR3 length: 15 residues. Trimming pared 3 bases from V and 1 base from J, leaving 11 bases between.

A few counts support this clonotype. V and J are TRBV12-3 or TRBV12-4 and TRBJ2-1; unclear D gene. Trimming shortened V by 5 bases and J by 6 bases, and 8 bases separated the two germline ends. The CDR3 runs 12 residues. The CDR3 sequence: CASSAYSNEQFF. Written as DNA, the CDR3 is TGTGCCAGCAGTGCTTACAGCAATGAGCAGTTCTTC.

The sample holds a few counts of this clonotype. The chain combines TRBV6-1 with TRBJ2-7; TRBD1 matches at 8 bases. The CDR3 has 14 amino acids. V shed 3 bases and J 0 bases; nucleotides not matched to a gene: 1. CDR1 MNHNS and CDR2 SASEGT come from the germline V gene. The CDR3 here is CASSETGASYEQYF. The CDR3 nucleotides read TGTGCCAGCAGTGAGACAGGGGCCTCCTACGAGCAGTACTTC.

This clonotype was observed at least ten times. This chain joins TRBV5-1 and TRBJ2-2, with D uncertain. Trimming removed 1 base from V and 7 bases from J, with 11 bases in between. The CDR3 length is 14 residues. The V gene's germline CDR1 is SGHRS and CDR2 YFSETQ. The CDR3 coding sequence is TGCGCCAGCAGCTTGCCAGATCGGGTCGGGGAGCTGTTTTTT. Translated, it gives CASSLPDRVGELFF. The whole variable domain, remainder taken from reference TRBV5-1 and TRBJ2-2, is KAGVTQTPRYLIKTRGQQVTLSCSPISGHRSVSWYQQTPGQGLQFLFEYFSETQRNKGNFPGRFSGRQFSNSRSEMNVSTLELGDSALYLCASSLPDRVGELFFGEGSRLTVL.

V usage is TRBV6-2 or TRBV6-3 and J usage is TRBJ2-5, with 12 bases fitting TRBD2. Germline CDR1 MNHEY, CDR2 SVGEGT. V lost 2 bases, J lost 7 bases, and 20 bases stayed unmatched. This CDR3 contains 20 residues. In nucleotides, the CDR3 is TGTGCCAGCAGTTACGTCCCAACTTTAGGGGCTAGCGGGAGGGAGGGGACCCAGTACTTC. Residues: CASSYVPTLGASGREGTQYF.